A single sample gave rise to the 21 T cell receptor beta chains below, sequenced in a study of CD8 T cells in ankylosing spondylitis. General study points: Seemingly distinctive of ankylosing spondylitis blood was a TCR beta motif formed by eight highly homologous variants.

For these TCRs, the target antigens are not known. TCRdb redid the calling of the 5' RACE reads with MiXCR, one entry per CDR3 protein. Among 670,000 or so distinct CDR3 sequences listed, 15% to 20% were seen once. The sequenced sample was blood, either unsorted or a sorted T cell fraction (not recorded which). The receptor source for this set is a male donor with ankylosing spondylitis.

The V call is TRBV5-1, the J call TRBJ1-2; D remains ambiguous. The length of the CDR3 is 14 residues. Germline V gene lookup returns CDR1 SGHRS and CDR2 YFSETQ. Trimming pared 1 base from V and 8 bases from J, leaving 15 bases between. CDR3 nucleotides: TGCGCCAGCAGCTTGTACAGCGCAGGTGAAGGCTACACCTTC. Protein: CASSLYSAGEGYTF.

This clonotype showed up just a few times. The chain carries TRBV4-2 and TRBJ1-5; perhaps TRBD1 as D (5 bases). Trimming removed 0 bases from V and 3 bases from J, with 9 bases in between. CDR1 is LGHNA and CDR2 is YNFKEQ in the germline V gene. This CDR3 has 15 amino acids. CDR3 bases: TGTGCCAGCAGCCAAGATGGGGCGGACAATCAGCCCCAGCATTTT. Translating gives CASSQDGADNQPQHF.

This clonotype has only a few counts. The chain uses TRBV19 and TRBJ2-1; D may correspond to TRBD1 or TRBD2 (5 bases each). The germline V gene encodes CDR1 LNHDA and CDR2 SQIVND (reference sequence). The CDR3 is 15 amino acids. V lost 2 bases to trimming and J lost 2 bases, with 10 bases between them. The CDR3 protein is CASSITGTPYNEQFF. CDR3 nucleotide sequence: TGTGCCAGTAGTATAACCGGGACCCCCTACAATGAGCAGTTCTTC.

The genes are TRBV5-1 and TRBJ1-1, with D unclear. CDR1 and CDR2 (germline): SGHRS, YFSETQ. The V and J ends lost 5 bases and 0 bases respectively, with 14 bases between them. The CDR3 has 15 residues. CDR3 in DNA: TGCGCCAGCAGGGTCCAAGGTGAGGTGAACACTGAAGCTTTCTTT. Protein product: CASRVQGEVNTEAFF.

The genes are TRBV5-1 and TRBJ2-5; D is perhaps TRBD2 (6 bases). The CDR3 is made up of 18 amino acids. The germline V gene has CDR1 SGHRS and CDR2 YFSETQ. V lost 3 bases and J lost 1, with 22 bases in between. The CDR3 DNA is TGCGCCAGCAGCTCCGAGGGTCCGGGACTGTTGTCCCAAGAGACCCAGTACTTC. It yields the protein CASSSEGPGLLSQETQYF.

This clonotype appeared a few times. The V and J genes are TRBV25-1 and TRBJ2-1; 11 positions match TRBD2. Losses at the gene ends were 6 bases for V and 8 bases for J; bases not matched to a gene: 9. Germline lookup yields CDR1 MGHDK and CDR2 SYGVNS. The CDR3 loop spans 15 amino acids. The CDR3 nucleotides read TGTGCCAGCAGCCCCGATGTAGCGGGAGGGGATGAGCAGTTCTTC. Its protein is CASSPDVAGGDEQFF.

This clonotype was detected a few times. V usage is TRBV7-8 and J usage is TRBJ2-7, with 10 nucleotides matching TRBD2. From germline, CDR1 is SGHVS and CDR2 FQNEAQ. The CDR3 extends over 15 amino acids. V gave up 5 bases and J gave up 5 bases; unmatched junction bases: 9. The CDR3 region has the DNA TGTGCCAGCAGCCAAAGCTGGGGGACTAGCGACGAGCAGTACTTC. The encoded protein is CASSQSWGTSDEQYF.

This clonotype came up a few times. The rearrangement joins TRBV28 to TRBJ1-2; TRBD1 might be the D (5 bases). Trimming stripped 6 bases from V and 8 bases from J, with 13 bases between. The CDR3 runs to 12 residues. Germline values: CDR1 MDHEN, CDR2 SYDVKM. The CDR3 DNA is TGTGCCAGCAGCACAGGCCCAGAGGGCTACACCTTC. Amino acids: CASSTGPEGYTF.

The chain employs TRBV12-3 or TRBV12-4 and TRBJ1-1; 8 nucleotides agree with TRBD1. The junction had 9 bases not matched to a gene; V was cut back by 5 bases and J by 1 base. This CDR3 spans 16 amino acids. In DNA form, the CDR3 reads TGTGCCAGCAGTCCCGGACAGGGTCAGGGGAACACTGAAGCTTTCTTT. Translation gives CASSPGQGQGNTEAFF.

The genes are TRBV12-3 or TRBV12-4 and TRBJ2-1; D might be TRBD1 or TRBD2, each matching 5 bases. Trimming cost V 7 bases and J 7 bases, with 20 bases left between them. This CDR3 spans 15 amino acids. The CDR3 DNA sequence: TGTGCCAGCACCATGACCGGGACGGGAATAAATGAGCAGTTCTTC. Its protein is CASTMTGTGINEQFF.

The chain has TRBV15 and TRBJ1-1, with D uncertain. This CDR3 is built from 13 residues. Germline CDR1 LNHNV, CDR2 YYDKDF (reference sequence). Between the trimmed V and J ends, which lost 6 bases and 4 bases, there was a span of 12 bases. The CDR3 DNA follows: TGTGCCACCAGGATTTTCAGCGGCACTGAAGCTTTCTTT. Protein: CATRIFSGTEAFF.

This clonotype has a handful of counts. This chain joins TRBV15 and TRBJ2-7, with 10 bases identical to TRBD1. Germline V gene data show CDR1 as LNHNV and CDR2 as YYDKDF (reference sequence). V shed 2 bases and J 5 bases; nucleotides not matched to a gene: 6. The CDR3 consists of 15 residues. The chain's CDR3 is CATSRSRGTGDEQYF. Written as DNA, the CDR3 is TGTGCCACCAGCAGATCCCGCGGGACAGGGGACGAGCAGTACTTC.

The sample holds a few counts of this clonotype. For the CDR3, the DNA is TGCGCCAGCAGCTTGGCTAGCGAGGGGGATACGCAGTATTTT. Protein sequence: CASSLASEGDTQYF. The chain couples TRBV5-1 to TRBJ2-3; tentatively, D is TRBD2 (6 bases). V was shortened by 0 bases and J by 6 bases, with 11 bases between the two germline ends. This CDR3 region has 14 residues. CDR1 is SGHRS and CDR2 is YFSETQ in the germline V gene.

V usage is TRBV27 and J usage is TRBJ2-3; a weak D match, TRBD1 (6 bases). V lost 5 bases to trimming and J lost 2 bases, with 17 bases between them. This CDR3 spans 16 amino acids. Germline CDR1 and CDR2: MNHEY and SMNVEV (reference sequence). CDR3 bases: TGTGCCAGCAGTACCCGGACAGCGGTACCCACAGATACGCAGTATTTT. This encodes CASSTRTAVPTDTQYF.

As DNA, the CDR3 is TGCGCCAGCAGCCAAGCTATAGCCAGCTCCTACGAGCAGTACTTC. Protein: CASSQAIASSYEQYF. The V call is TRBV4-1, the J call TRBJ2-7, with D unclear. The V end lost 1 base, the J end lost 0 bases, and 10 bases lay between the germline ends. Germline V gives CDR1 MGHRA, CDR2 YSYEKL. The CDR3 consists of 15 residues.

The rearrangement joins TRBV2 to TRBJ1-5; D may be TRBD1 (5 bases). The ends were cut back, 3 bases at V and 3 bases at J, with 12 bases in the middle. The CDR3 consists of 15 residues. The germline CDR1 and CDR2 sequences are SNHLY and FYNNEI. The CDR3 DNA reads as TGTGCCAGCAGTGATGGGACGGCATACAATCAGCCCCAGCATTTT. Protein product: CASSDGTAYNQPQHF.

Only a few counts were recorded for this clonotype. The rearrangement links TRBV4-3 to TRBJ2-6, with 11 bases fitting TRBD1. Unmatched junction bases numbered 5, after V lost 3 bases and J lost 1 base. In germline, CDR1 is LGHNA, CDR2 YSLEER. This CDR3 has 18 amino acids. DNA for the CDR3: TGCGCCAGCAGCCAGCACCGGGACAGGGGGTCTGGGGCCAACGTCCTGACTTTC. Translation gives CASSQHRDRGSGANVLTF.

V is TRBV5-1 and J is TRBJ2-2; 7 nucleotides line up with TRBD1. The CDR3 is 15 residues long. Germline CDR1 SGHRS, CDR2 YFSETQ. J gave up 5 bases and V 3 bases, and 7 bases lay outside the gene matches. The CDR3 DNA reads as TGCGCCAGCAGCTCCGGTGACAGGGCGACCGGGGAGCTGTTTTTT. This sequence encodes CASSSGDRATGELFF.

The table lists this clonotype with a few counts. The CDR3 region has the DNA TGTGCCAGCACCTTAGGTAACTCTGGAAACACCATATATTTT. Amino acid sequence: CASTLGNSGNTIYF. The V and J genes are TRBV12-3 or TRBV12-4 and TRBJ1-3; D is unclear. Between the trimmed V and J ends, which lost 7 bases and 0 bases, there was a span of 10 bases. The CDR3 covers 14 residues.

The rearrangement links TRBV3-1 to TRBJ1-1, with D maybe TRBD1 (5 bases). Germline V lookup: CDR1 LGHDT, CDR2 YNNKEL (reference sequence). CDR3 length: 15 amino acids. V was shortened by 4 bases and J by 3 bases, with 15 bases between the two germline ends. The CDR3 loop is CASSPLGGMDTEAFF. The CDR3 nucleotides read TGTGCCAGCAGCCCCTTGGGGGGTATGGACACTGAAGCTTTCTTT.

This clonotype was observed a handful of times. The V call is TRBV20-1, the J call TRBJ2-1, with a tentative D call TRBD2 (6 bases). The CDR3 sequence is 15 residues long. Trimming took 0 bases from V and 4 from J, leaving 13 bases between them. Germline V gene data show CDR1 as DFQATT and CDR2 as SNEGSKA (reference sequence). CDR3 residues: CSARDRERVYNEQFF. CDR3 DNA sequence: TGCAGTGCTAGAGATCGGGAGCGGGTATACAATGAGCAGTTCTTC.